Given below is one TCR beta chain in context. These data originate in a study of beta chain features in type 1 diabetes. Every isolated RNA sample was fully reverse transcribed, so sequencing captured expressed TCRB transcripts. Repertoires were generated with immunoSEQ multiplex PCR, while TCRdb's copy carries only in-frame clones and drops some. The repertoire holds 450,000 to 600,000 clones, with around 30% as singletons. The sequenced sample was naive CD4+ T cells from blood. The receptor comes from a young man in good health.

The CDR3 DNA reads as TGTGCCAGTATTACGGACAGGGGCCAAGAGACCCAGTACTTC. Its protein product is CASITDRGQETQYF. The chain joins TRBV19 to TRBJ2-5; 9 bases match TRBD1. With V trimmed by 7 bases and J by 1 base, 4 bases remained unmatched. This CDR3 region has 14 residues. The germline V gene has CDR1 LNHDA and CDR2 SQIVND (reference sequence).